Reported below is one T cell receptor (beta chain). Its recognized antigen is unknown. No base quality information exists; no much larger clone differs at one position. The record originates from a study of blood T cell repertoires in COVID-19 (dated by TCRdb to between 2020 and 2021). Context from the whole study: Samples covering the acute and convalescent phases of COVID-19 were provided by collaborators in the United States, Italy and Spain. The prospective study material was composed of cDNA or gDNA derived from T cells, B-cell-depleted T cells, or PBMCs. Subjects who had been exposed to COVID-19, were actively infected with it, or had recovered from it provided the deeply sampled blood TCRbeta repertoires that made up the dataset. The repertoires were released in a freely available public database intended as a resource for research on the immune response to SARS-CoV-2. Samples came from the ongoing ImmuneRACE study (first 160 participants) plus 1,254 subjects from 6 global collaborators. The sample metadata nearly always contained a de-identified subject ID, COVID-19 status, age in years and sex. Where available, HLA class I and class II types were taken from metadata supplied by the sample provider and were not determined by assay-based typing. What the study reported, not specific to this receptor: The quantity of clinical and demographic metadata differed by source and by participant and was supplied without curation.

In Seattle, one collaborating source enrolled patients while the infection was active and tracked those patients longitudinally over the course of disease. The collaborating institutions used their own protocols to collect whole blood in K2EDTA tubes. For TCRbeta analysis, collaborator samples were shipped as frozen whole blood, as isolated PBMCs, or as DNA extracted from either sample type. At the junction V is shortened by 1 base and J by 6 bases, with 16 bases in between. The germline V gene supplies CDR1 SGHTA and CDR2 FQGNSA. Inclusive of the bounding cysteine and phenylalanine, the CDR3 is 16 residues long. The kept DNA is CDR3 alone, 48 bases in frame from the first base. TCRbeta CDR3 regions were amplified from genomic DNA by means of the immunoSEQ Assay, a bias-controlled multiplex PCR. Processing in the source paper ran as follows. Nucleated cell counts per sample were estimated from amplification of reference gene primers within the assay. To quantify the absolute abundance of each unique TCRbeta CDR3 rearrangement, sequence reads were collapsed and filtered. For each sample, productive Simpson clonality was calculated as the square root of Simpson's diversity index over productive rearrangements. The table comes from immuneACCESS by way of TCRdb, which keeps in-frame sequences with V and J called. Part of the clones is missing from these tables; in studies checked, under half for an unresolved V gene and the rest for unknown reasons. The V and J calls and clone size come from that table; D and trimming were worked out from the DNA. The sample has over 90,000 clones on record, roughly 90% of them singletons. In total, the top ten clones hold roughly 5.6% of the sample.

The sequence was obtained from a woman aged 50 to 60 with COVID-19, enrolled during active disease. The sample was peripheral blood. The rearranged chain carries TRBV7-2 and TRBJ2-1; no D gene can be assigned with confidence. The CDR3 protein is CASSLGSYITRNEQFF. In nucleotide form, the sequence is TGTGCCAGCAGCTTAGGTAGCTATATTACTCGCAATGAGCAGTTCTTC.